The 2 T cell receptor beta chains below come from one sample, sequenced in a study of T cells in Graves' hyperthyroidism and ophthalmopathy. Amplified regions were TCR beta CDR3 sequences from RNA transcripts. When the TCR CDR3 underwent first-round RT-PCR, the HTBI primer set was used. MiXCR was run by TCRdb on the multiplex PCR reads, yielding one entry per CDR3 protein. The repertoire holds 250,000 to 350,000 distinct CDR3 sequences, with 20% to 25% as singletons. The sample taken for sequencing was blood. Source of these receptors: a man aged 25-45 years with Graves' ophthalmopathy.

This clonotype was seen at least ten times. This rearrangement joins TRBV20-1 to TRBJ1-1; 11 bases match TRBD1. With V trimmed by 3 bases and J by 4 bases, 4 bases remained unmatched. Germline V gene lookup returns CDR1 DFQATT and CDR2 SNEGSKA (reference sequence). The CDR3 has 14 residues. The CDR3, as DNA: TGCAGTGCTAGCCCTGGGACAGGGGGCACTGAAGCTTTCTTT. Protein: CSASPGTGGTEAFF.

The sample holds many counts of this clonotype. The rearrangement links TRBV6-5 to TRBJ2-5; no reliable D call. Trimming took off 0 bases at V and 4 bases at J, with 3 bases between the two ends. The CDR3 runs 12 residues. Per germline, CDR1 MNHEY and CDR2 SVGAGI. CDR3 sequence (DNA): TGTGCCAGCAGTTACTCGCGAGAGACCCAGTACTTC. Translated: CASSYSRETQYF.